The 12 T cell receptor beta chains presented below share a single source sample, sequenced in a study of PD-1 blockade in classical Hodgkin lymphoma. Method: immunoSEQ multiplex PCR; TCRdb's copy keeps in-frame clones and lacks some. The table has 110,000 or so clones, about 92% seen once; the top ten hold around 20%. Sample time point: cycle 4 day 1 (C4D1), after less than 7 weeks of nivolumab. Relapses following autologous stem cell transplantation were seen in all patients, with brentuximab vedotin exposure varying. The sample was peripheral blood mononuclear cells (PBMCs), taken before the fourth cycle of nivolumab. The receptors shown here come from a human donor with classical Hodgkin lymphoma.

This clone was counted once. The genes are TRBV5-1 and TRBJ2-5; D gene unclear. The length of the CDR3 is 14 residues. In germline, CDR1 is SGHRS, CDR2 YFSETQ. Trimming removed 3 bases at V and 5 bases at J, with 14 bases between. The CDR3 DNA is TGCGCCAGCAGCTCGGCCCCGGTCGGGGAGACCCAGTACTTC. Protein product: CASSSAPVGETQYF.

The chain combines TRBV7-9 with TRBJ1-2; maybe TRBD1 (5 bases). V gave up 4 bases and J gave up 3 bases, with 18 bases separating them. CDR1 SEHNR and CDR2 FQNEAQ come from the germline V gene (reference sequence). The length of the CDR3 is 16 residues. CDR3 loop: CASSSRATGTDYGYTF. For the CDR3, the DNA is TGTGCCAGCAGCTCCCGAGCCACCGGGACCGACTATGGCTACACCTTC.

The chain combines TRBV5-1 with TRBJ2-7; a possible D gene is TRBD2 (6 bases). V was pared by 0 bases and J by 2 bases, with 21 bases between. CDR1 is SGHRS and CDR2 is YFSETQ in the germline V gene. CDR3 length: 18 residues. CDR3 in amino acids: CASSLVIGSRDLTYEQYF. The CDR3 DNA sequence: TGCGCCAGCAGCTTGGTAATTGGCTCCCGGGACTTAACCTACGAGCAGTACTTC.

The genes are TRBV7-9 and TRBJ2-5; TRBD2 aligns across 11 bases. The CDR3 runs 17 residues. CDR1 and CDR2 (germline): SEHNR, FQNEAQ (reference sequence). V trimming: 4 bases; J trimming: 3 bases; junction bases outside the gene matches: 10. The CDR3 sequence is CASSSPDSGRVEETQYF. As DNA, the CDR3 is TGTGCCAGCAGCTCCCCCGATAGCGGGAGGGTGGAAGAGACCCAGTACTTC. Combining the CDR3 with reference TRBV7-9 and TRBJ2-5 gives the whole variable domain DTGVSQNPRHKITKRGQNVTFRCDPISEHNRLYWYRQTLGQGPEFLTYFQNEAQLEKSRLLSDRFSAERPKGSFSTLEIQRTEQGDSAMYLCASSSPDSGRVEETQYFGPGTRLLVL.

The CDR3 region has the DNA TGCGCCAGCAGCCAAGGCTTAGTTGATAACTATGGCTACACCTTC. Translation: CASSQGLVDNYGYTF. This chain joins TRBV4-1 and TRBJ1-2; D unclear. This CDR3 has 15 residues. Germline V lookup: CDR1 MGHRA, CDR2 YSYEKL. The V gene lost 1 base and the J gene lost 1 base, with 10 bases spanning the gap.

V and J are TRBV7-2 and TRBJ2-1; 8 nucleotides agree with TRBD2. The CDR3 is made up of 15 amino acids. V was clipped by 5 bases and J by 6 bases; unmatched bases: 9. Germline V CDR1 and CDR2: SGHTA, FQGNSA. CDR3 sequence reads: CASSVDISGINEQFF. CDR3 nucleotide sequence: TGTGCCAGCAGCGTTGATATTAGCGGGATCAATGAGCAGTTCTTC.

V gene TRBV7-2 combines with J gene TRBJ1-2; no clear D gene. Germline lookup yields CDR1 SGHTA and CDR2 FQGNSA. Trimming stripped 8 bases from V and 4 bases from J, with 14 bases between. The CDR3 spans 13 residues. The CDR3 DNA sequence: TGTGCCAGCTCTCTCAAGGCAGGCTATGGCTACACCTTC. This encodes CASSLKAGYGYTF.

V gene TRBV27 combines with J gene TRBJ2-3, with 8 bases matching TRBD1. This CDR3 spans 13 amino acids. The germline gives CDR1 MNHEY, CDR2 SMNVEV (reference sequence). The junction had 2 bases not matched to a gene; V was cut back by 6 bases and J by 3 bases. The CDR3 DNA reads as TGTGCCAGCAGGAGACAGGGGACAGATACGCAGTATTTT. This gives the protein CASRRQGTDTQYF.

This rearrangement joins TRBV7-2 to TRBJ2-7; perhaps D is TRBD1 or TRBD2 (6 bases each). Between the trimmed V and J ends, which lost 8 bases and 8 bases, there was a span of 16 bases. This CDR3 has 12 amino acids. CDR1 is SGHTA and CDR2 is FQGNSA in the germline V gene. CDR3 DNA sequence: TGTGCCAGCGGGATTTGGGGGGCCCAGCAGTACTTC. This encodes CASGIWGAQQYF.

This CDR3 is CASSILATGFTEAFF. CDR3 coding DNA: TGTGCCAGTAGTATACTGGCCACGGGGTTTACTGAAGCTTTCTTT. The chain employs TRBV19 and TRBJ1-1; D gene ambiguous. CDR1 and CDR2 from the germline V gene are LNHDA and SQIVND (reference sequence). V shed 2 bases and J shed 5 bases, with 15 bases lying between them. CDR3 length: 15 residues.

V and J are TRBV6-5 and TRBJ2-7; 10 positions match TRBD2. The V and J ends lost 2 bases and 3 bases, in that order; junction bases with no gene match: 1. The CDR3 is 14 amino acids. Per germline, CDR1 MNHEY and CDR2 SVGAGI. CDR3 amino acids: CASSYRTSGYEQYF. CDR3 coding DNA: TGTGCCAGCAGTTACAGGACTAGCGGCTACGAGCAGTACTTC.

The chain joins TRBV19 to TRBJ2-2; 8 positions agree with TRBD1. The CDR3 is made up of 14 amino acids. The germline gives CDR1 LNHDA, CDR2 SQIVND (reference sequence). The ends lost 7 bases at V and 4 bases at J; junction bases unmatched: 5. The CDR3 bases are TGTGCCAGTAATGGACAGGGAGTCACCGGGGAGCTGTTTTTT. It encodes CASNGQGVTGELFF.